The source of this T cell receptor beta chain is a study of T cells expressing NK-cell markers. Germline V gives CDR1 KGHSH, CDR2 LQKENI. CDR3 length: 14 amino acids. For each CDR3 protein, TCRdb gives one entry from its re-call of the 5' RACE reads, without DNA. Seen in this sample are approximately 440,000 distinct CDR3 sequences; the ten most common clones hold roughly 1.4%. The source material was blood T cells: a sorted CD56 or NKG2C T cell subset, CD4+ or CD8+ T cells, or bulk PBMC T cells (not recorded which). V usage is TRBV18 and J usage is TRBJ2-5; without DNA, the TCRdb call of TRBD1 cannot be checked. The sequence was collected from a woman aged 45-65 years in good health. CDR3 protein: CASSRGASQETQYF.